These 10 T cell receptor beta chains came from one sample sequenced in a study of cytomegalovirus exposure and HLA in healthy donors. It was with 60 Vbeta and 13 Jbeta primers that the PCR ran. The table came from immunoSEQ multiplex PCR; TCRdb's copy has only in-frame clones and leaves some out. The sample contains about 150,000 clones, about three quarters of which appear only once. Material for sequencing was PBMCs. These receptors all come from a woman in her 50s in good health and CMV-seropositive.

Comment on this clone: A read error may produce the germline difference seen at one junction end. V and J are TRBV27 and TRBJ2-4; the D gene is possibly TRBD1 (6 bases). Germline loops: CDR1 MNHEY, CDR2 SMNVEV (reference sequence). This CDR3 spans 12 amino acids. The CDR3 bases are TGTGCCACCCGGGACAAAAAAAACAGTCAGTACTTC. Amino acid sequence: CATRDKKNSQYF.

The rearrangement links TRBV19 to TRBJ2-1; D is uncertain. Germline loops: CDR1 LNHDA, CDR2 SQIVND (reference sequence). This CDR3 has 14 residues. The ends were cut back, 1 base at V and 7 bases at J, with 11 bases in the middle. The CDR3 here is CASSIANTINEQFF. The CDR3 coding sequence is TGTGCCAGTAGTATAGCGAACACCATTAATGAGCAGTTCTTC.

The V and J genes are TRBV11-2 and TRBJ2-1; TRBD2 agrees at 8 bases. This CDR3 region has 14 residues. Germline V CDR1 and CDR2: SGHAT, FQNNGV. V dropped 5 bases and J dropped 5; count of bases not matched to a gene: 5. Here the CDR3 DNA reads TGTGCCAGCAGCGGGACTAGAGGACACAATGAGCAGTTCTTC. Translation: CASSGTRGHNEQFF. The variable domain in full, with the rest retrieved from reference TRBV11-2 and TRBJ2-1, is EAGVAQSPRYKIIEKRQSVAFWCNPISGHATLYWYQQILGQGPKLLIQFQNNGVVDDSQLPKDRFSAERLKGVDSTLKIQPAKLEDSAVYLCASSGTRGHNEQFFGPGTRLTVL.

Turning to this clone: One junction end does not reproduce the germline sequence, and a read error may be involved. The genes are TRBV19 and TRBJ2-1; 7 bases line up with TRBD1. The CDR3 is made up of 16 amino acids. CDR1 LNHDA and CDR2 SQIVND come from the germline V gene (reference sequence). The CDR3 coding sequence is TGTGCCAGTAGTGTAGAAGGGGGCTTTGGGTACAATGAGCAGTTCTTC. Translation: CASSVEGGFGYNEQFF.

The chain joins TRBV28 to TRBJ2-7; 7 bases map to TRBD1. CDR1 MDHEN and CDR2 SYDVKM come from the germline V gene. The CDR3 is 16 residues long. V shed 4 bases, J shed 2 bases, and the junction held 11 bases outside the gene matches. The CDR3, as DNA: TGTGCCAGCAGTTCCCCGGGACAGACGACCCCCTACGAGCAGTACTTC. Amino acid sequence: CASSSPGQTTPYEQYF.

This clone was seen only once. This chain connects TRBV4-3 to TRBJ2-3, with 11 bases fitting TRBD2. V was pared by 0 bases and J by 1 base, with 6 bases of the junction left unmatched. CDR1 is LGHNA, CDR2 YSLEER, per germline. The CDR3 spans 18 residues. The CDR3 sequence is CASSQDGLAGGRTDTQYF. The CDR3 DNA sequence: TGCGCCAGCAGCCAAGATGGGCTAGCGGGGGGCCGCACAGATACGCAGTATTTT.

This clone was detected once. V usage is TRBV11-2 and J usage is TRBJ2-5; TRBD2 matches at 13 bases. There are 17 residues in the CDR3. V lost 2 bases, J lost 4 bases, and 7 bases stayed unmatched. Germline values: CDR1 SGHAT, CDR2 FQNNGV. This chain's CDR3 is CASSLSRTSGGVETQYF. The CDR3 DNA reads as TGTGCCAGCAGCTTATCCCGGACTAGCGGGGGCGTAGAGACCCAGTACTTC.

The CDR3 spells CASSPRPSGNNEQFF. CDR3 coding DNA: TGTGCCAGCAGCCCAAGGCCTAGCGGGAACAATGAGCAGTTCTTC. This chain joins TRBV7-6 and TRBJ2-1; 9 positions agree with TRBD2. V lost 5 bases and J lost 5; bases outside the gene matches: 7. The CDR3 length is 15 residues. The germline V gene encodes CDR1 SGHVS and CDR2 FNYEAQ.

The chain employs TRBV4-3 and TRBJ1-2; tentative D call: TRBD1 (6 bases). The germline CDR1 and CDR2 sequences are LGHNA and YSLEER. The ends were cut back, 1 base at V and 3 bases at J, with 18 bases in the middle. The CDR3 length is 17 residues. CDR3 in DNA: TGCGCCAGCAGCCAAGTTGGCCGGACAGAGCAAGACTATGGCTACACCTTC. This translates into CASSQVGRTEQDYGYTF.

The chain is built from TRBV30 and TRBJ1-1; D is perhaps TRBD1 (6 bases). This CDR3 is 12 amino acids long. V lost 1 base, J lost 6 bases, and 9 bases lay in between. The germline V gene has CDR1 GTSNPN and CDR2 SVGIG (reference sequence). The CDR3 loop reads CAWSGRGPEAFF. The CDR3 nucleotides read TGTGCCTGGAGTGGCAGGGGCCCTGAAGCTTTCTTT.